The clone carrying this TCR beta chain was observed once. The target antigen is unknown. The data were taken from a study of cytomegalovirus exposure and HLA in healthy donors. Notes on the study in general: Serostatus for CMV was the only available immune exposure information. The study reported that TCR beta sequences accurately predicted HLA-A and HLA-B alleles in most subjects. Presence/absence comparisons presumed near-even sequencing depth among donors.

The PCR contained 60 Vbeta and 13 Jbeta primers. In the original workflow: A follow-up analysis tallied about 88 million unique TCR beta chains, about 10 million shared. Some clones are missing from TCRdb's copy, which holds only in-frame ones; the method was immunoSEQ multiplex PCR. D and trimming come from the DNA, and the V and J calls and clone size come from that table. There are under 200,000 clones in the sample; 75% to 90% occur only once, and more than 0.75% lies in the top ten. Germline values: CDR1 SGHNT, CDR2 YYREEE (reference sequence). The CDR3 runs to 18 residues. J gave up 4 bases and V 4 bases, and 15 bases lay outside the gene matches.

V and J are TRBV5-4 and TRBJ1-5, with 9 bases aligning to TRBD1. The receptor's source is a girl aged 2 to 10 in good health and CMV-seropositive. The sample taken for sequencing was PBMCs. Written as DNA, the CDR3 is TGTGCCAGCAGCCCGGACGAACCGGGACAGGGCGTTAATCAGCCCCAGCATTTT. Translation gives CASSPDEPGQGVNQPQHF.